Presented here are 17 T cell receptor beta chains from one specimen sequenced in a study of T cells after yellow fever vaccination. One entry per CDR3 protein, called by TCRdb with MiXCR from the 5' RACE reads. Here the sample spans 96,000 or so distinct CDR3 sequences, roughly 8.2% being singletons. The sequenced sample was CD8+ T cells not binding an NS4B(214-222) dextramer, sorted from PBMCs, obtained around 15 days after the first yellow fever vaccination. The source of these receptors is a man aged 18-30 years who received the YFV17D yellow fever vaccine.

This rearrangement joins TRBV12-3 or TRBV12-4 to TRBJ2-1; 9 nucleotides align to TRBD2. The CDR3 sequence is 16 residues long. Trimming cost V 3 bases and J 2 bases; bases outside gene matches: 5. The CDR3 DNA reads TGTGCCAGCAGTTTCGTTGGCGGGGGGGCCTACAATGAGCAGTTCTTC. Protein: CASSFVGGGAYNEQFF.

This chain connects TRBV7-9 to TRBJ2-7; D unresolved. Trimming removed 1 base at V and 6 bases at J, with 10 bases between. In germline, CDR1 is SEHNR, CDR2 FQNEAQ (reference sequence). The CDR3 is 13 amino acids. As DNA, the CDR3 is TGTGCCAGCAGCTTAGAACGGGCAGCCGAGCAGTACGTC. It specifies CASSLERAAEQYV.

In this sample, this clonotype turned up a few times. This sequence joins TRBV5-1 and TRBJ2-3; 8 bases align to TRBD1. V was clipped by 4 bases and J by 5 bases; unmatched bases: 15. Germline CDR1 SGHRS, CDR2 YFSETQ. The CDR3 runs to 17 residues. The CDR3 spells CASSHPGGQGGKDTQYF. The CDR3, as DNA: TGCGCCAGCAGCCACCCCGGCGGACAGGGTGGGAAAGATACGCAGTATTTT.

This clonotype showed up just a few times. The gene calls are TRBV10-3 and TRBJ2-7; D may be TRBD2 (6 bases). This CDR3 has 18 amino acids. The V gene lost 7 bases and the J gene lost 3 bases, with 28 bases spanning the gap. The germline V gene has CDR1 ENHRY and CDR2 SYGVKD. Written as DNA, the CDR3 is TGTGCCATCACCGGGGGTGGTGACGGGGACGGATTCCTCTACGAGCAGTACTTC. It codes for CAITGGGDGDGFLYEQYF.

J is TRBJ2-7 and V is TRBV5-6; 10 nucleotides agree with TRBD1. Looked up from germline, CDR1 is SGHDT and CDR2 is YYEEEE. This CDR3 spans 15 amino acids. V lost 3 bases to trimming and J lost 6 bases; unmatched junction nucleotides: 9. CDR3 sequence: CASSSVGQGTVEQYF. The CDR3 nucleotides are TGTGCCAGCAGCTCGGTGGGACAGGGGACGGTCGAGCAGTACTTC.

In this sample, this clonotype turned up a few times. The CDR3 loop is CASSLSQGYQPQHF. The CDR3, as DNA: TGTGCCAGCAGTTTATCTCAAGGTTATCAGCCCCAGCATTTT. The rearrangement uses TRBV27 and TRBJ1-5, with D unresolved. V was shortened by 0 bases and J by 5 bases, with 8 bases between the two germline ends. CDR3 length: 14 amino acids. Germline loops: CDR1 MNHEY, CDR2 SMNVEV (reference sequence).

CDR3 in amino acids: CASSQVGLAGSTDTQYF. In DNA, the CDR3 is TGCGCCAGCAGCCAGGTGGGGCTAGCGGGGAGCACAGATACGCAGTATTTT. The chain carries TRBV4-1 and TRBJ2-3; 9 bases fit TRBD2. This CDR3 region has 17 residues. With 3 bases clipped from V and 0 bases from J, the junction kept 7 bases outside the gene matches. The V gene's germline CDR1 is MGHRA and CDR2 YSYEKL.

This clonotype was detected only a few times. The chain couples TRBV19 to TRBJ1-5; D ambiguous. V lost 7 bases and J lost 0, with 16 bases in between. CDR1 and CDR2 (germline): LNHDA, SQIVND (reference sequence). The CDR3 consists of 16 residues. The CDR3 DNA is TGTGCCAGTACCCTCGACTCGGGGTATAGCAATCAGCCCCAGCATTTT. Translated, it gives CASTLDSGYSNQPQHF.

This clonotype was observed many times. The chain joins TRBV5-8 to TRBJ2-3, with D perhaps matching TRBD2 (5 bases). The CDR3 has 15 residues. Trimming pared 4 bases from V and 4 bases from J, leaving 16 bases between. Germline V gene lookup returns CDR1 SGHTS and CDR2 YDEGEE. The CDR3 bases are TGTGCCAGCAGCCCCGGAGGAGGCGGGCCAGATACGCAGTATTTT. Residues: CASSPGGGGPDTQYF.

This clonotype was picked up a small number of times. The V gene is TRBV5-5, the J gene TRBJ2-1; no reliable D call. The germline V gene encodes CDR1 SGHKS and CDR2 YYEKEE (reference sequence). The CDR3 is 13 residues long. Between the trimmed V and J ends, which lost 2 bases and 4 bases, there was a span of 7 bases. The CDR3 DNA follows: TGTGCCAGCAGCTTTTCCAGATACAATGAGCAGTTCTTC. Encoded protein: CASSFSRYNEQFF. Supplemented by reference TRBV5-5 and TRBJ2-1, the full variable domain reads DAGVTQSPTHLIKTRGQQVTLRCSPISGHKSVSWYQQVLGQGPQFIFQYYEKEERGRGNFPDRFSARQFPNYSSELNVNALLLGDSALYLCASSFSRYNEQFFGPGTRLTVL.

This clonotype has more than one count but fewer than ten. The chain has TRBV29-1 and TRBJ1-2; no reliable D call. The CDR3 is made up of 13 amino acids. Germline CDR1 and CDR2: SQVTM and ANQGSEA. Trimming stripped 1 base from V and 8 bases from J, with 14 bases between. The CDR3 protein is CSVEGTTPEGYTF. In DNA form, the CDR3 reads TGCAGCGTTGAAGGCACCACCCCGGAAGGCTACACCTTC.

The chain is built from TRBV10-3 and TRBJ2-3, with D possibly matching TRBD2 (7 bases). Deletions cut 10 bases from V and 2 bases from J, with 19 bases between. CDR1 is ENHRY and CDR2 is SYGVKD in the germline V gene. The CDR3 loop spans 15 amino acids. CDR3 region: CATKGGGGITDTQYF. The DNA for the CDR3 is TGTGCCACCAAGGGTGGCGGGGGCATCACAGATACGCAGTATTTT.

This clonotype came up a few times. The chain has TRBV7-9 and TRBJ2-5, with TRBD1 matching over 8 bases. After removal of 10 bases from V and 4 bases from J, the junction contained 11 bases not matched to a gene. Germline assignment: CDR1 SEHNR and CDR2 FQNEAQ (reference sequence). The CDR3 extends over 14 amino acids. The CDR3 protein is CATRAGGEGETQYF. CDR3 nucleotides: TGTGCCACCCGGGCAGGGGGCGAGGGAGAGACCCAGTACTTC.

This chain connects TRBV20-1 to TRBJ2-7, with D uncertain. The CDR3 totals 11 residues. Looked up from germline, CDR1 is DFQATT and CDR2 is SNEGSKA (reference sequence). Trimming stripped 6 bases from V and 4 bases from J, with 10 bases between. The CDR3 bases are TGCAGTGCCCCGGTGGGTTACGAGCAGTACTTC. It codes for CSAPVGYEQYF.

This clonotype was picked up many times. V gene TRBV4-2 combines with J gene TRBJ1-1; TRBD1 matches 9 bases. CDR3 length: 15 amino acids. Germline V gene data show CDR1 as LGHNA and CDR2 as YNFKEQ. V was pared by 9 bases and J by 4 bases, with 12 bases of the junction left unmatched. The CDR3 region has the DNA TGTGCCAGTCGACAACTGGGACAGGGAGGCACTGAAGCTTTCTTT. This sequence encodes CASRQLGQGGTEAFF.

This chain joins TRBV5-5 and TRBJ1-1; tentative D call: TRBD1 (5 bases). The CDR3 is made up of 15 amino acids. Trimming left V 7 bases short and J 1 base short, with 17 bases between. CDR1 is SGHKS, CDR2 YYEKEE, per germline (reference sequence). The CDR3 region is CASFDLGGENTEAFF. The CDR3, as DNA: TGTGCCAGCTTCGACCTGGGGGGGGAGAACACTGAAGCTTTCTTT.

This clonotype was counted between two and nine times. The gene calls are TRBV15 and TRBJ2-3; 7 bases match TRBD1. The CDR3 contains 15 residues. Germline V gene data show CDR1 as LNHNV and CDR2 as YYDKDF (reference sequence). The junction had 10 bases not matched to a gene; V was cut back by 8 bases and J by 2 bases. The CDR3 is CATVPGTDITDTQYF. CDR3 DNA sequence: TGTGCCACCGTCCCCGGGACAGACATCACAGATACGCAGTATTTT.